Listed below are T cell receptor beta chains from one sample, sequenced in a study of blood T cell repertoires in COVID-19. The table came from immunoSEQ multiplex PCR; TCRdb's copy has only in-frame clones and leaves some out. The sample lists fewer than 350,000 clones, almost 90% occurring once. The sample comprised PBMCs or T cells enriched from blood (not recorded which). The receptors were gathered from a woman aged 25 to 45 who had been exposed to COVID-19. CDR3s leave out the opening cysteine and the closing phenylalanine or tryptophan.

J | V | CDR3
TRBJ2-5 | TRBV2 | ASKGGGPGETQY
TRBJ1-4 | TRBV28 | ASSPFGTGSDEKLF
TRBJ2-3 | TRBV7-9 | ASSFLVAGAADTQY
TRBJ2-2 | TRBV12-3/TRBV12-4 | ASSYQNTGELF
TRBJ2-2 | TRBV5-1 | ASSPSDWIPGELF
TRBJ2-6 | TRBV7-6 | ASSPTTGGASGANVLT
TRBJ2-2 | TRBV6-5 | ASTYATRFTGELF
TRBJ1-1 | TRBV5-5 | ASSLGGQGITEAF
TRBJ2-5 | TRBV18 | ASSPQGSQETQY
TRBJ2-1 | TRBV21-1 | ASSRFEREPCDEQF
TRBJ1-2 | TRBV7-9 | ASSLAQGQEFNT
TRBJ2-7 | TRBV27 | ASSLYRESYEQY
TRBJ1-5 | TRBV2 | ASSHRGFGNQPQH
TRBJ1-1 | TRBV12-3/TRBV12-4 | ASSYTGASRAF
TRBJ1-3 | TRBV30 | AWSVILTGNTIY
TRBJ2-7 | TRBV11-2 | ASSLKASGEQY
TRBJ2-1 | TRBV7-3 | ASSTIAESSYNEQF
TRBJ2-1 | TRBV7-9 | ASSLLTGAAYNEQF
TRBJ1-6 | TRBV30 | AWSPSGILGSSPLH
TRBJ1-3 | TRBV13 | ASSFRGIGNTIY
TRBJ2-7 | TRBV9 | ASSVYFGSYEQY
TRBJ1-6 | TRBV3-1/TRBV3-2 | ASSQGLTGGTSPLH
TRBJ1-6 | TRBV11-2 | ASSPRDRGPSDDSPLH
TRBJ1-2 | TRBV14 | ASSPLRGGSNYGYT
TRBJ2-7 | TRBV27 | ASSELLAVAYEQY
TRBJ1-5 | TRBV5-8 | ASSFGGYNQPQH
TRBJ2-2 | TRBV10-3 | AISERGVAGGGTAVTRELF
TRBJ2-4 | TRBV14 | ASSQGQGAVIQY
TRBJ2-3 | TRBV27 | ASSPGTSGTTDTQY
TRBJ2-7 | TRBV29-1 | SVVPSDSPYEQY
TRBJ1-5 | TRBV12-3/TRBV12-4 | ASSLALQGPQH
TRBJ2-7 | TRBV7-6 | ASSLSPLYGGTYEQY
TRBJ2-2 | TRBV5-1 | ASTQGTSGRSETGELF
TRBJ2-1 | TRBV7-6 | ASSPGLAGNNEQF
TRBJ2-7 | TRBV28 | ASSLFLLASESSYEQY
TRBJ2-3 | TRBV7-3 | ASSAVGGSTDTQY
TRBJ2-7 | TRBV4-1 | ASSQESPASLLSYEQY
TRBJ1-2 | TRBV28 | ASSSSGRSYGYT
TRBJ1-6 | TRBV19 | ASNSFGQGNSPLH
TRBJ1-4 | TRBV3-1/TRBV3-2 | ASSQWTGYEKLF